This T cell receptor beta chain comes out of a study of Graves' ophthalmopathy and Graves' hyperthyroidism. Researchers classed hyperthyroidism as stable given no ophthalmopathy within 18 months of follow-up. This clonotype was found many times. Antigen: not known. Notes on the study in general: Ophthalmopathy versus stable hyperthyroidism: 13-signature model gave 87.88% sensitivity, 70% to 83% specificity.

TCR beta CDR3 regions were amplified from RNA transcripts. RT-PCR was first run with HTBI primers, then multiplex PCR in a second round. Via MiXCR, TCRdb re-called the multiplex PCR reads, giving one row per CDR3 protein. Of roughly 350,000 distinct CDR3 sequences in the sample, approximately 18% were seen once. Sequencing was performed on peripheral blood. The source is an adult woman with stable Graves' hyperthyroidism.

CDR3 DNA sequence: TGTGCCAGCAGCCCGCAGATGGGGGGCTACACCTTC. Translating it yields CASSPQMGGYTF. This chain joins TRBV28 and TRBJ1-2; D remains unclear. The CDR3 covers 12 residues. V lost 6 bases and J lost 8, with 13 bases in between. Per the germline V gene, CDR1 is MDHEN and CDR2 is SYDVKM.